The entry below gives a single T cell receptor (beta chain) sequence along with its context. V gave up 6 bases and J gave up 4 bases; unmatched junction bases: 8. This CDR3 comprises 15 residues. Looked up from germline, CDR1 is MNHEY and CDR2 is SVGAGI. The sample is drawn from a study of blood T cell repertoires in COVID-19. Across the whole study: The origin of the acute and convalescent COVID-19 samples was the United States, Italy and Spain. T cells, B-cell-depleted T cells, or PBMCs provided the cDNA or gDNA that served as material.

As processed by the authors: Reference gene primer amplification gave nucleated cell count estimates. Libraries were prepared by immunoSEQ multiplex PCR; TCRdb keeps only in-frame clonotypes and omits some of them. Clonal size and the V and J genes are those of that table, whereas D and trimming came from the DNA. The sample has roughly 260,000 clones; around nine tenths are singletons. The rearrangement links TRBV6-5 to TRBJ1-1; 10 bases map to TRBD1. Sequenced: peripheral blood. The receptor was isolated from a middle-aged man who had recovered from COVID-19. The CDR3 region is CASRARDRGSTEAFF. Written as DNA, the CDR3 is TGTGCCAGCAGGGCCCGGGACAGGGGTAGCACTGAAGCTTTCTTT.